This TCR beta chain appears in the sequencing data of a study of Ad26.COV2.S vaccination and SARS-CoV-2 variants. Across the whole study: Ad26.COV2.S given intramuscularly, once or twice 56 days apart.

The germline gives CDR1 SGHTA, CDR2 FQGNSA. CDR3 length equals 18 residues. V lost 5 bases to trimming and J lost 4 bases; unmatched junction nucleotides: 15. Profiling relied on immunoSEQ multiplex PCR, and the TCRdb table lists in-frame clones only, not all of them. The sample has about 350,000 clones, approximately 85% seen once. Treatment reported: some 19 received Ad26.COV2.S at low or high dose, single or two shots; about 5 received placebo; per-sample allocation not given. It was on day 63 after the first vaccine or placebo injection that samples were taken. The clonotype was recovered from a person aged 18 to 65 who received the Ad26.COV2.S COVID-19 vaccine or a placebo. The chain recombines TRBV7-2 with TRBJ2-3; 10 nucleotides agree with TRBD2. Sequenced here: peripheral blood, sampled in a trial of Ad26.COV2.S vaccine versus placebo. This CDR3 is CASSPIEAGGEGPDTQYF. The DNA for the CDR3 is TGTGCCAGCAGCCCAATAGAAGCGGGAGGGGAGGGGCCAGATACGCAGTATTTT.